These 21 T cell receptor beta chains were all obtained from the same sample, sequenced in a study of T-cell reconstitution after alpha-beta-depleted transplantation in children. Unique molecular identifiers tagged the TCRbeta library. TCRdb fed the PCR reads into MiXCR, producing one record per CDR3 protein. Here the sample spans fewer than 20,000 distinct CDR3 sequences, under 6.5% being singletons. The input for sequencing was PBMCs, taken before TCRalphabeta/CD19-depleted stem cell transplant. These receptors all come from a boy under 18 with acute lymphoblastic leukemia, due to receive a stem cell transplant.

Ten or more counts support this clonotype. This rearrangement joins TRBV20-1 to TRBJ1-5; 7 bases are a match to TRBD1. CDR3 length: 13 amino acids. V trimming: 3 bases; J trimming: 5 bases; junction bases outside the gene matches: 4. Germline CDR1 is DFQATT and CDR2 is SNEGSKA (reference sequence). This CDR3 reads CSARTGRDQPQHF. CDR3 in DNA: TGCAGTGCTAGGACAGGGAGAGATCAGCCCCAGCATTTT.

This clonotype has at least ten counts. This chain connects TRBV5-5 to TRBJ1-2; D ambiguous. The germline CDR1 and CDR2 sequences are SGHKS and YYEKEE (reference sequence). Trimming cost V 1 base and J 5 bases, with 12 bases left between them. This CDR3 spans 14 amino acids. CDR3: CASSLISGLYGYTF. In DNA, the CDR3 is TGTGCCAGCAGCTTGATCTCAGGATTATATGGCTACACCTTC.

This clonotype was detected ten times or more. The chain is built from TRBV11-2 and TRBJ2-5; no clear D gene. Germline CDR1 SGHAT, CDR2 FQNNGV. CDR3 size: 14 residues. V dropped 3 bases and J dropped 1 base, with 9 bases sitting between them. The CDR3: CASSFHGGQETQYF. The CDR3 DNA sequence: TGTGCCAGCAGCTTTCATGGCGGCCAAGAGACCCAGTACTTC.

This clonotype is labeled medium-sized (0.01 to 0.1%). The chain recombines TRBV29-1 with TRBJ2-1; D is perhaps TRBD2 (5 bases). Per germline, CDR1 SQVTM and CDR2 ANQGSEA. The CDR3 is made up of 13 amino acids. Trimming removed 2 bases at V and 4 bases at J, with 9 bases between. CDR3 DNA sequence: TGCAGCGTTGAAAAGAGCGGTTACAATGAGCAGTTCTTC. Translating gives CSVEKSGYNEQFF.

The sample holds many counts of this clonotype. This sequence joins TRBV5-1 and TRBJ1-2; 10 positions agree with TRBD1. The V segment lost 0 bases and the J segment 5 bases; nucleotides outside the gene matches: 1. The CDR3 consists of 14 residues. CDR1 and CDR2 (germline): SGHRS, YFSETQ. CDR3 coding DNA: TGCGCCAGCAGCTTGGGACAGGGGGCTTATGGCTACACCTTC. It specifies CASSLGQGAYGYTF.

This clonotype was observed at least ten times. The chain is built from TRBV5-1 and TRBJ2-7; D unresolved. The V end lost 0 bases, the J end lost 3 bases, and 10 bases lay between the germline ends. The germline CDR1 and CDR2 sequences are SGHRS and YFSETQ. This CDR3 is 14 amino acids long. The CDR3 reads CASSLGVEDYEQYF. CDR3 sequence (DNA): TGCGCCAGCAGCTTGGGGGTAGAGGACTACGAGCAGTACTTC. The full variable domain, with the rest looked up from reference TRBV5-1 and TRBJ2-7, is KAGVTQTPRYLIKTRGQQVTLSCSPISGHRSVSWYQQTPGQGLQFLFEYFSETQRNKGNFPGRFSGRQFSNSRSEMNVSTLELGDSALYLCASSLGVEDYEQYFGPGTRLTVT.

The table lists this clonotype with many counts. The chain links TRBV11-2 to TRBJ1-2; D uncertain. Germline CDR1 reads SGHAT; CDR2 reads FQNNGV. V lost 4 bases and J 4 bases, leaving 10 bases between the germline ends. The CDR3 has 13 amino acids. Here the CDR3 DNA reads TGTGCCAGCAGCTCTGACCCTGGCTATGGCTACACCTTC. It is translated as CASSSDPGYGYTF.

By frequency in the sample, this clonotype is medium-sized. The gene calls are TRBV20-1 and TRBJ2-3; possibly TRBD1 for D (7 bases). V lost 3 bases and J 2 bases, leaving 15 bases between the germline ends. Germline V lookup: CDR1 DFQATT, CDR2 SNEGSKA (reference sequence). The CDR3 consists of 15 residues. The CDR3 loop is CSASARGAPTDTQYF. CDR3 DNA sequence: TGCAGTGCTAGCGCCAGGGGGGCCCCCACAGATACGCAGTATTTT.

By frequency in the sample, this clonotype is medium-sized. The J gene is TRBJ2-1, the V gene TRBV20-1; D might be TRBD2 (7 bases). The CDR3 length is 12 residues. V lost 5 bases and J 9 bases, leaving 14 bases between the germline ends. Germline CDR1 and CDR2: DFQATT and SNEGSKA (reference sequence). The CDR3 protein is CSAGGAVGEQFF. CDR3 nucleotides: TGCAGTGCTGGGGGGGCGGTTGGTGAGCAGTTCTTC.

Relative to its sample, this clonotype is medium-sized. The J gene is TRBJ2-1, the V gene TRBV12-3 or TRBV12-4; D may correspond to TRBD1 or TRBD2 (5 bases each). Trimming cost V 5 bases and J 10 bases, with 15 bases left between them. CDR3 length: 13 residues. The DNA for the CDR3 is TGTGCCAGCAGTCCGGTCGGGGCCTGGGAGCAGTTCTTC. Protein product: CASSPVGAWEQFF.

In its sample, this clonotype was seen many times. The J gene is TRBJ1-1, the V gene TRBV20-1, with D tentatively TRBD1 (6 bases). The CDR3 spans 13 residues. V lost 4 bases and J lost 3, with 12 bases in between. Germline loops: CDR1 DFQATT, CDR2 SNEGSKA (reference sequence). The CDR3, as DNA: TGCAGTGCTAAACCAGGGGTCTACACTGAAGCTTTCTTT. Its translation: CSAKPGVYTEAFF.

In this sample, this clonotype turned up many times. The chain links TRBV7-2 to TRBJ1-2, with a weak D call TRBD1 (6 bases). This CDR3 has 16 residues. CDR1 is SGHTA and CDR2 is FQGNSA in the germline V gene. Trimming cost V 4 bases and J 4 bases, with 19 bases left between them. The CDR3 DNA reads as TGTGCCAGCAGCTGGCAGGGGACGCGTGACGGCTATGGCTACACCTTC. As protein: CASSWQGTRDGYGYTF.

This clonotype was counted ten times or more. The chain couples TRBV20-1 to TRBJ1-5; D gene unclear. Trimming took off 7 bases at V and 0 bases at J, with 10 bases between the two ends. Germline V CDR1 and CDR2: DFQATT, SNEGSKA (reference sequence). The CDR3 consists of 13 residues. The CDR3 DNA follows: TGCAGTGTCCATGACGGTAGCAATCAGCCCCAGCATTTT. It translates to CSVHDGSNQPQHF.

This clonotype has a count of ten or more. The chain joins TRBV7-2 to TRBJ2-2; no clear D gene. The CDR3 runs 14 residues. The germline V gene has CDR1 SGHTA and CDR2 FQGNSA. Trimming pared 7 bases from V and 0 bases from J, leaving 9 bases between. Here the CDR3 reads CASNKGTNTGELFF. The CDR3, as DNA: TGTGCCAGCAATAAAGGGACGAACACCGGGGAGCTGTTTTTT.

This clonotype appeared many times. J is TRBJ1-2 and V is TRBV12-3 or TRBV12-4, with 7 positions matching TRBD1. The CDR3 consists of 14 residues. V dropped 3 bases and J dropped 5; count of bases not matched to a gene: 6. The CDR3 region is CASSFGQAGYGYTF. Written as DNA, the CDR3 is TGTGCCAGCAGTTTCGGACAGGCGGGATATGGCTACACCTTC.

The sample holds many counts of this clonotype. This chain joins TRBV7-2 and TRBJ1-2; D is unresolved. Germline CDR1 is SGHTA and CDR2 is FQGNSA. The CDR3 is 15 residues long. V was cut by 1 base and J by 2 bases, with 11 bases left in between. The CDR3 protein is CASSLGVHTNYGYTF. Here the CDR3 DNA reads TGTGCCAGCAGCTTAGGGGTTCACACAAACTATGGCTACACCTTC. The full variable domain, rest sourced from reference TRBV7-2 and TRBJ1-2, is GAGVSQSPSNKVTEKGKDVELRCDPISGHTALYWYRQSLGQGLEFLIYFQGNSAPDKSGLPSDRFSAERTGGSVSTLTIQRTQQEDSAVYLCASSLGVHTNYGYTFGSGTRLTVV.

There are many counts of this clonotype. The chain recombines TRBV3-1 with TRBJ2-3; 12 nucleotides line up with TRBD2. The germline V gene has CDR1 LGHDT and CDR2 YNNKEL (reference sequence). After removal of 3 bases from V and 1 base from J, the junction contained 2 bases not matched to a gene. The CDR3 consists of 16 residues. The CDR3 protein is CASSHRLAGGTDTQYF. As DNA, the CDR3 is TGTGCCAGCAGCCACCGACTAGCGGGAGGCACAGATACGCAGTATTTT.

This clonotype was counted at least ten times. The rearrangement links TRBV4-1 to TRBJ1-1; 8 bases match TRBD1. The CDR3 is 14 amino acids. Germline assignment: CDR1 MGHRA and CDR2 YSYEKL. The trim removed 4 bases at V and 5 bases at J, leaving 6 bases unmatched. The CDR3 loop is CASSRDRWGTEAFF. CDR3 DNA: TGCGCCAGCAGCCGGGACAGGTGGGGGACTGAAGCTTTCTTT.

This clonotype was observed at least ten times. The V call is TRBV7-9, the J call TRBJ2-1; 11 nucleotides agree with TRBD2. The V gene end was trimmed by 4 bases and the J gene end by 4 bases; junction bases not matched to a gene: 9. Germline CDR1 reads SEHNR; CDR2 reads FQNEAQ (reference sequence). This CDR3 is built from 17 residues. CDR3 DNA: TGTGCCAGCAGCTCCGCCGGCGTAGCGGGGGGGTACAATGAGCAGTTCTTC. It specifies CASSSAGVAGGYNEQFF.

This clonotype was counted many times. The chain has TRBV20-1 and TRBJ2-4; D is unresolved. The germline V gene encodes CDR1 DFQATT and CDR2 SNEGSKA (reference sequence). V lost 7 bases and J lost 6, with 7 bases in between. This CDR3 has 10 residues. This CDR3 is CSVPINIQYF. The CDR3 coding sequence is TGCAGTGTTCCGATAAACATTCAGTACTTC.

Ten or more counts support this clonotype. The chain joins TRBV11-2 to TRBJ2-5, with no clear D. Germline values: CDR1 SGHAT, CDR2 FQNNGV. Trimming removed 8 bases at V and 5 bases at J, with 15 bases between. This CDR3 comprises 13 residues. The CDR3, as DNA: TGTGCCAGCCAAAAGGTTTCGAGGGAGACCCAGTACTTC. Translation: CASQKVSRETQYF.